This passage covers 14 T cell receptor beta chains from one sample sequenced in a study of graft-versus-host responses after intestinal transplantation. TCRdb's copy holds only in-frame clones and misses some; the assay was immunoSEQ multiplex PCR. Here the sample spans over 75,000 clones, 85% to 95% being singletons. Their antigens remain unidentified. The sequencing here drew on unstimulated CD8+ T cells sorted from spleen or lymph node cells, taken before transplant. The receptors originated from a human donor who was the organ donor for an intestinal transplant.

The gene calls are TRBV7-7 and TRBJ2-5, with D perhaps TRBD2 (6 bases). The CDR3 length is 16 residues. CDR1 and CDR2 (germline): SSHAT, FNYEAQ (reference sequence). Deletions cut 5 bases from V and 3 bases from J, with 19 bases between. The CDR3 coding sequence is TGTGCCAGCAGCCGATATCCCACTACGGGAGAAGAGACCCAGTACTTC. As protein: CASSRYPTTGEETQYF. The variable domain in full, with the rest retrieved from reference TRBV7-7 and TRBJ2-5, is GAGVSQSPRYKVTKRGQDVTLRCDPISSHATLYWYQQALGQGPEFLTYFNYEAQPDKSGLPSDRFSAERPEGSISTLTIQRTEQRDSAMYRCASSRYPTTGEETQYFGPGTRLLVL.

The chain couples TRBV5-4 to TRBJ2-1; 8 positions agree with TRBD2. Germline assignment: CDR1 SGHNT and CDR2 YYREEE (reference sequence). Trimming at V came to 0 bases and at J to 0 bases, leaving 11 bases not matched to a gene. This CDR3 region has 19 residues. The CDR3: CASSLAVFIAGHSYNEQFF. CDR3 sequence (DNA): TGTGCCAGCAGCTTGGCCGTTTTCATAGCGGGGCACTCCTACAATGAGCAGTTCTTC.

V usage is TRBV7-9 and J usage is TRBJ2-3, with TRBD2 matching over 9 bases. The V gene's germline CDR1 is SEHNR and CDR2 FQNEAQ (reference sequence). This CDR3 has 15 amino acids. The J segment lost 1 base and the V segment lost 5 bases, leaving 4 bases of the junction unmatched. CDR3 amino acids: CASSQSSGGTDTQYF. As DNA, the CDR3 is TGTGCCAGCAGCCAATCTAGCGGGGGCACAGATACGCAGTATTTT.

The chain employs TRBV28 and TRBJ2-1; TRBD2 agrees at 11 bases. The CDR3 sequence is 16 residues long. V trimming: 2 bases; J trimming: 4 bases; junction bases outside the gene matches: 4. The germline V gene has CDR1 MDHEN and CDR2 SYDVKM. The chain's CDR3 is CASSLLGLAVYNEQFF. The CDR3 nucleotides read TGTGCCAGCAGTTTACTGGGACTAGCGGTTTACAATGAGCAGTTCTTC.

The V call is TRBV19, the J call TRBJ2-7; D remains unclear. Germline V lookup: CDR1 LNHDA, CDR2 SQIVND (reference sequence). Trimming stripped 5 bases from V and 3 bases from J, with 11 bases between. The CDR3 totals 13 residues. Here the CDR3 reads CASSPRLLYEQYF. The CDR3 DNA follows: TGTGCCAGTAGTCCGAGGCTCCTCTACGAGCAGTACTTC.

The chain combines TRBV4-1 with TRBJ1-1; the D gene is possibly TRBD1 (6 bases). The CDR3 is 15 amino acids. V dropped 4 bases and J dropped 1 base, with 13 bases sitting between them. Germline CDR1 is MGHRA and CDR2 is YSYEKL. The CDR3 DNA reads as TGCGCCAGCAGCCCTGAGGGACACACGAACACTGAAGCTTTCTTT. Encoded protein: CASSPEGHTNTEAFF.

The gene calls are TRBV27 and TRBJ2-3; 9 bases map to TRBD1. The junction had 9 bases not matched to a gene; V was cut back by 4 bases and J by 4 bases. The length of the CDR3 is 16 residues. In germline, CDR1 is MNHEY, CDR2 SMNVEV (reference sequence). The DNA for the CDR3 is TGTGCCAGCAGTTCGGACCGGGACAGGGAATCAGATACGCAGTATTTT. It is translated as CASSSDRDRESDTQYF.

V and J are TRBV4-1 and TRBJ2-7; TRBD2 matches at 14 bases. This CDR3 spans 16 amino acids. The germline gives CDR1 MGHRA, CDR2 YSYEKL. Unmatched junction bases numbered 6, after V lost 6 bases and J lost 2 bases. In DNA form, the CDR3 reads TGCGCCAGCAGTGGGACTAGCGGGGGCCTGCCCTACGAGCAGTACTTC. Translating it yields CASSGTSGGLPYEQYF.

This chain uses TRBV25-1 with TRBJ2-1, with a tentative D call TRBD2 (6 bases). This CDR3 has 11 residues. Trimming shortened V by 7 bases and J by 9 bases, and 10 bases separated the two germline ends. Germline CDR1 and CDR2: MGHDK and SYGVNS. The CDR3 nucleotides read TGTGCCAGCACCCTTAGCGGTGAGCAGTTCTTC. Its protein is CASTLSGEQFF.

The V call is TRBV15, the J call TRBJ1-6; 8 bases fit TRBD1. The germline CDR1 and CDR2 sequences are LNHNV and YYDKDF (reference sequence). The CDR3 contains 15 residues. After removal of 1 base from V and 9 bases from J, the junction contained 5 bases not matched to a gene. CDR3 in amino acids: CATSRATGAGSPLHF. CDR3 nucleotides: TGTGCCACCAGCAGAGCGACAGGGGCGGGTTCACCCCTCCACTTT.

The chain is built from TRBV25-1 and TRBJ2-2; 8 bases line up with TRBD1. The V segment lost 6 bases and the J segment 3 bases; nucleotides outside the gene matches: 0. Per the germline V gene, CDR1 is MGHDK and CDR2 is SYGVNS. CDR3 length equals 13 residues. The CDR3 DNA reads as TGTGCCAGCAGGACAGGGGACACCGGGGAGCTGTTTTTT. Amino acid sequence: CASRTGDTGELFF.

The chain couples TRBV28 to TRBJ1-3, with 8 bases lining up with TRBD1. Germline trimming cut 4 bases from V and 0 bases from J; bases unmatched to any gene: 11. The CDR3 runs 18 residues. Per germline, CDR1 MDHEN and CDR2 SYDVKM. DNA of the CDR3: TGTGCCAGCAGTTCATGGACAGGGACAATCGACTCTGGAAACACCATATATTTT. Translating gives CASSSWTGTIDSGNTIYF.

A single count supports this clone. The J gene is TRBJ1-2, the V gene TRBV19, with D uncertain. Germline lookup yields CDR1 LNHDA and CDR2 SQIVND (reference sequence). V was pared by 10 bases and J by 3 bases, with 15 bases between. The CDR3 length is 13 residues. Here the CDR3 DNA reads TGTGCCATCATGACGCCGGAGGACTATGGCTACACCTTC. This gives the protein CAIMTPEDYGYTF.

This chain uses TRBV27 with TRBJ2-2, with 7 bases fitting TRBD2. V shed 8 bases and J 3 bases; nucleotides not matched to a gene: 12. CDR1 MNHEY and CDR2 SMNVEV come from the germline V gene (reference sequence). The CDR3 length is 16 residues. The CDR3: CASRIVGGGDTGELFF. CDR3 nucleotides: TGTGCCAGCCGAATAGTGGGGGGGGGAGACACCGGGGAGCTGTTTTTT.